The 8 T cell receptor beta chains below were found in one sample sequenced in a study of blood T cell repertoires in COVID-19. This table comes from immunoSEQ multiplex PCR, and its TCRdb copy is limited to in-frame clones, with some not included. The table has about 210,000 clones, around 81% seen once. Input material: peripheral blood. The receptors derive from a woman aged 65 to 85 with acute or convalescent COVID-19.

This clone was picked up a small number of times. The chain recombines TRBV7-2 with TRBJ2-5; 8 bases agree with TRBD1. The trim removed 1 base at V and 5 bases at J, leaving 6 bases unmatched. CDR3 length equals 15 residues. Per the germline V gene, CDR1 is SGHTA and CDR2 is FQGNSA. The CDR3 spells CASSLGDRPPETQYF. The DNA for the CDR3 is TGTGCCAGCAGCTTAGGGGACAGGCCCCCCGAGACCCAGTACTTC.

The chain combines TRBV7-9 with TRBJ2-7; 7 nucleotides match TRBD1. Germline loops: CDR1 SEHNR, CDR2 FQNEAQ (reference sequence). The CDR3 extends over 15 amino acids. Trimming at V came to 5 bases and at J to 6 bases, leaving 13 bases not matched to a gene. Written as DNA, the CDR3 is TGTGCCAGCAGCGCAGACAGGGTGGTCGGGCGCGAGCAGTACTTC. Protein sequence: CASSADRVVGREQYF. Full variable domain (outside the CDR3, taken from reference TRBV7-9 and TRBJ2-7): DTGVSQNPRHKITKRGQNVTFRCDPISEHNRLYWYRQTLGQGPEFLTYFQNEAQLEKSRLLSDRFSAERPKGSFSTLEIQRTEQGDSAMYLCASSADRVVGREQYFGPGTRLTVT.

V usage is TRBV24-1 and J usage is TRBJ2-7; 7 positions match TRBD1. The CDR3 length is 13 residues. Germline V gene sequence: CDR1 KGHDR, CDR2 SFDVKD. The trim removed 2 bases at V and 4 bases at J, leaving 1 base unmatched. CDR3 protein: CATSDSGQYEQYF. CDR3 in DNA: TGTGCCACCAGTGATTCGGGACAGTACGAGCAGTACTTC.

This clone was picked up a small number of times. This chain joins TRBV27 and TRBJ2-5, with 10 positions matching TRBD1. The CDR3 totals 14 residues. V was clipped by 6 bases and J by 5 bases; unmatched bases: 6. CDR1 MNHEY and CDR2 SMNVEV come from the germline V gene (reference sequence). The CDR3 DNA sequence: TGTGCCAGCAGCCCACCGGGACAGGGGGAGACCCAGTACTTC. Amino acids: CASSPPGQGETQYF.

CDR3 protein: CASSLRRGGPDTQYF. CDR3 coding DNA: TGTGCCAGCAGCTTACGGCGGGGGGGCCCAGATACGCAGTATTTT. The rearrangement uses TRBV5-4 and TRBJ2-3, with 9 bases aligning to TRBD2. Germline values: CDR1 SGHNT, CDR2 YYREEE (reference sequence). CDR3 length: 15 residues. The V and J ends lost 2 bases and 4 bases, in that order; junction bases with no gene match: 5.

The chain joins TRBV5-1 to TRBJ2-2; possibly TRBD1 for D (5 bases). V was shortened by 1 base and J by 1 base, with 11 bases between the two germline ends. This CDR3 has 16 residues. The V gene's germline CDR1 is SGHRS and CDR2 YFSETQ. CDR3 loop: CASSLFTGQNTGELFF. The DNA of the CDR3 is TGCGCCAGCAGCTTGTTCACCGGACAGAACACCGGGGAGCTGTTTTTT.

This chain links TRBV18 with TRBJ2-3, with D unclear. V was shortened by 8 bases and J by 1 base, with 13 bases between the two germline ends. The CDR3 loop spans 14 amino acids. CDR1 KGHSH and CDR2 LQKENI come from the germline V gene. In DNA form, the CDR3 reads TGTGCCAGCAACCTAGGCCGGGGCACAGATACGCAGTATTTT. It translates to CASNLGRGTDTQYF. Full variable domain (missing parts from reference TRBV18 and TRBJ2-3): NAGVMQNPRHLVRRRGQEARLRCSPMKGHSHVYWYRQLPEEGLKFMVYLQKENIIDESGMPKERFSAEFPKEGPSILRIQQVVRGDSAAYFCASNLGRGTDTQYFGPGTRLTVL.

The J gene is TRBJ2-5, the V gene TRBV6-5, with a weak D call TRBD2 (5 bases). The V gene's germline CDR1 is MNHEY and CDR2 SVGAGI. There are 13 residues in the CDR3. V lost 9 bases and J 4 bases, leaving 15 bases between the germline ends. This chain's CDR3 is CASIRGWGETQYF. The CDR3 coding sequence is TGTGCCAGTATTCGAGGGTGGGGAGAGACCCAGTACTTC.